A selection of T cell receptor beta chains follows, all from one sample in a study of CD4+ T cells in melanoma. The assay was immunoSEQ multiplex PCR, and TCRdb's table has in-frame clones only and misses some. The repertoire holds some 3,600 clones, with over 60% as singletons. The sequencing sample was made of cells from a culture (not recorded whether cultured in vitro). These receptors were taken from a human donor with melanoma. The CDR3 runs from the conserved cysteine through the conserved F or W. A D gene is named only where the DNA matches it firmly. Part of the rows lack a size; the others show once, few, many or a class for expanded clones.

clone size,V gene,J gene,D gene,CDR3 DNA,CDR3 protein
.,TRBV7-9,TRBJ1-6,TRBD1,TGTGCCAGCAGCTCCTACGCCGGGACAGGACGTTCACCCCTCCACTTT,CASSSYAGTGRSPLHF
.,TRBV18,TRBJ2-7,TRBD1,TGTGCCAGCTCGAAAGACAGGGGGCTGTACGAGCAGTACTTC,CASSKDRGLYEQYF
.,TRBV28,TRBJ2-7,TRBD2,TGTGCCAGCAGAGACAGGGGGCGACTAGCGGGGGGTCACAGTGGGGTGCGGCAGTACTTC,CASRDRGRLAGGHSGVRQYF
.,TRBV2,TRBJ1-2,.,TGTGCCAGGGCAGGGGTCCATGGCTACACCTTC,CARAGVHGYTF
medium-sized,TRBV28,TRBJ2-1,TRBD1,TGTGCCAGCAGCTCCCCAGGACAGGGGAACGATGAGCAGTTCTTC,CASSSPGQGNDEQFF
.,TRBV4-3,TRBJ2-3,TRBD2,TGCGCCAGCAGCCAAGCCCACTTTTTACGGGGGGATAAGAAGACGCAGTATTTT,CASSQAHFLRGDKKTQYF
.,TRBV5-1,TRBJ1-6,.,TGCGCCAGCCCCCCGGGGGGGCTTGATTCACCCCTCCACTTT,CASPPGGLDSPLHF
.,TRBV7-6,TRBJ1-2,.,TGTGCCAGCAGCTCGTCCGACAGTACCTATGGCTACACCTTC,CASSSSDSTYGYTF
.,TRBV28,TRBJ1-5,.,TGTGCCAGCAGTTTACGGTCAGGTTTCGATAGCAATCAGCCCCAGCATTTT,CASSLRSGFDSNQPQHF
.,TRBV11-1,TRBJ2-3,.,TGTGCCAGCAGCCCCGCGGGGCCCACAGATACGCAGTATTTT,CASSPAGPTDTQYF
few,TRBV4-2,TRBJ2-7,.,TGTGCCAGCAGCTTACCTGGGAACGAGCAGTACTTC,CASSLPGNEQYF
.,TRBV2,TRBJ1-1,.,TGTGCCAGCAGCGACAAACAGATGAACACTGAAGCTTTCTTT,CASSDKQMNTEAFF
.,TRBV7-9,TRBJ2-2,TRBD1,TGTGCCAGCACCTGGACAGGGAAGAACACCGGGGAGCTGTTTTTT,CASTWTGKNTGELFF
.,TRBV6-6,TRBJ1-6,.,TGTGCCAGCAGCGATCCGACGGATAATTCACCCCTCCACTTT,CASSDPTDNSPLHF
few,TRBV7-9,TRBJ2-3,.,TGTGCCAGCAGCTTACCAATACGGACCGGAGGCACAGATACGCAGTATTTT,CASSLPIRTGGTDTQYF
.,TRBV19,TRBJ1-5,TRBD1,TGTGCCAGTAGTCTTCCGGGACAGGGGCTGTCTTGGCCCCAGCATTTT,CASSLPGQGLSWPQHF
.,TRBV6-5,TRBJ2-7,.,TGTGCCAGCAGTTTGGGGCAGCCGCCCTACGAGCAGTACTTC,CASSLGQPPYEQYF
few,TRBV4-1,TRBJ2-3,.,TGCGCCAGCAGCTCACGGACTGCAGGGGATACGCAGTATTTT,CASSSRTAGDTQYF
.,TRBV9,TRBJ1-1,.,TGTGCCAGCAGCGCCCGCCAGAACACTGAAGCTTTCTTT,CASSARQNTEAFF
medium-sized,TRBV5-8,TRBJ1-1,.,TGTGCCAGCACCAAGACGACAGCCTTGAACACTGAAGCTTTCTTT,CASTKTTALNTEAFF
medium-sized,TRBV4-1,TRBJ2-7,.,TGCGCCAGCAGCCAAGGACCCGGCGACGACTACGAGCAGTACTTC,CASSQGPGDDYEQYF
.,TRBV14,TRBJ2-3,TRBD1,TGTGCCAGCAGCCCCGGACAGGGGAGGACAGATACGCAGTATTTT,CASSPGQGRTDTQYF